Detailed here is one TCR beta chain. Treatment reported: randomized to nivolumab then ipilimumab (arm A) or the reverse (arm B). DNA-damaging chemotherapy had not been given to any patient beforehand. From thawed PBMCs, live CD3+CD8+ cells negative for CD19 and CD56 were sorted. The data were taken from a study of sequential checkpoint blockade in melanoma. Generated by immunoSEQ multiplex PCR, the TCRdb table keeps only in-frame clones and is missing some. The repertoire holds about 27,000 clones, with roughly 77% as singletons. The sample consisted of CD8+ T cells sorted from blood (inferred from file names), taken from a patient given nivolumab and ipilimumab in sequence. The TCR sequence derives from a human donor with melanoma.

The CDR3 nucleotides are TGCGCCAGCAGCCCGGCCGGTTCAGAGGATGAAGCTTTCTTT. Protein sequence: CASSPAGSEDEAFF. J is TRBJ1-1 and V is TRBV5-1; the D is unclear. Trimming left V 4 bases short and J 7 bases short, with 17 bases between. CDR1 and CDR2 (germline): SGHRS, YFSETQ. The CDR3 has 14 amino acids.